This T cell receptor (beta chain) is drawn from a study of blood T cell repertoires in COVID-19. For the study at large: Collection of acute and convalescent COVID-19 samples took place in the United States, Italy and Spain. PBMCs, B-cell-depleted T cells, or T cells provided the cDNA or gDNA that made up the material.

The V gene lost 5 bases and the J gene lost 4 bases, with 17 bases spanning the gap. The CDR3 contains 15 residues. The germline V gene has CDR1 SGHTA and CDR2 FQGNSA. In the original processing: Amplification with reference gene primers provided the estimates of nucleated cell counts. Profiling relied on immunoSEQ multiplex PCR, and the TCRdb table lists in-frame clones only, not all of them. The D gene and trimming were derived from the DNA, and the V and J assignments and clone size from that table. This sample has 60,000 or so clones; approximately 85% occur once, and the top ten carry around 18%.

V and J are TRBV7-2 and TRBJ1-2; the D gene is possibly TRBD1 (5 bases). This clonotype was sampled from a human donor in a cohort sampled during active COVID-19. Input material: peripheral blood. CDR3 bases: TGTGCCAGCAGCCCCCGGACACCAGGAGCCTATGGCTACACCTTC. Translation gives CASSPRTPGAYGYTF.